The rows below give T cell receptor beta chains drawn from one sample of a study of Ad26.COV2.S vaccination and SARS-CoV-2 variants. Assay used: immunoSEQ multiplex PCR; TCRdb lists only in-frame clones, some missing. The sample holds about 370,000 clones, roughly nine tenths seen once. Sample: peripheral blood, taken in a trial of Ad26.COV2.S vaccine versus placebo. The source is a person aged 18-65 years who received the Ad26.COV2.S COVID-19 vaccine or a placebo. CDR3s include the opening cysteine and the closing phenylalanine or tryptophan. Each record gives: clone size, D gene, CDR3 length, J gene, V gene, CDR3 protein, CDR3 DNA. D genes are given only for firm matches. Not every row has a clone size; where given, it reads once, few, many or a size class.

>NA|TRBD1|15|TRBJ1-2|TRBV4-1
CASSVPGQNNYGYTF
TGCGCCAGCAGCGTACCGGGACAGAATAACTATGGCTACACCTTC
>NA|NA|15|TRBJ1-3|TRBV11-2
CASSQHRPPKNTIYF
TGTGCCAGCAGCCAACACAGGCCCCCGAAAAACACCATATATTTT
>NA|NA|16|TRBJ1-1|TRBV3-1/TRBV3-2
CASSQLQKVGNTEAFF
TGTGCCAGCAGCCAACTGCAGAAGGTAGGGAACACTGAAGCTTTCTTT
>once|NA|13|TRBJ1-1|TRBV18
CASSPGTNTEAFF
TGTGCCAGCTCACCAGGGACCAACACTGAAGCTTTCTTT
>NA|NA|14|TRBJ2-1|TRBV11-2
CASSFGGSYNEQFF
TGTGCCAGCAGCTTTGGGGGGAGCTACAATGAGCAGTTCTTC
>NA|NA|14|TRBJ1-6|TRBV6-6
CASSSRDYNSPLHF
TGTGCCAGCAGCTCGCGGGACTATAATTCACCCCTCCACTTT
>NA|NA|15|TRBJ1-5|TRBV19
CASSIYENSNQPQHF
TGTGCCAGTAGTATTTATGAAAATAGCAATCAGCCCCAGCATTTT
>few|TRBD1|14|TRBJ1-2|TRBV19
CASSKQGAWFDYTF
TGTGCCAGTAGTAAACAGGGGGCTTGGTTTGACTACACCTTC
>few|TRBD1|15|TRBJ2-7|TRBV5-1
CASSHDPGQLYEQYF
TGCGCCAGCAGTCATGATCCGGGACAGCTCTACGAGCAGTACTTC
>NA|NA|8|TRBJ1-6|TRBV29-1
CSVVCIHF
TGCAGCGTTGTATGTATCCACTTT
>NA|NA|15|TRBJ1-4|TRBV30
CAWSVRAGPTEKLFF
TGTGCCTGGAGTGTACGCGCGGGGCCGACTGAAAAACTGTTTTTT
>NA|TRBD1|11|TRBJ2-7|TRBV12-3/TRBV12-4
CASRQGNEQYF
TGTGCCAGCAGACAGGGGAACGAGCAGTACTTC
>once|NA|17|TRBJ1-3|TRBV4-2
CASSQDWGGAEGNTIYF
TGTGCCAGCAGCCAAGATTGGGGGGGCGCGGAAGGAAACACCATATATTTT
>NA|NA|14|TRBJ1-1|TRBV7-2
CASSLPEVNTEAFF
TGTGCCAGCAGCTTACCTGAGGTGAACACTGAAGCTTTCTTT
>NA|NA|16|TRBJ1-4|TRBV7-9
CASSLAPQGNHEKLFF
TGTGCCAGCAGCTTAGCGCCCCAGGGGAATCATGAAAAACTGTTTTTT
>NA|NA|16|TRBJ2-1|TRBV12-2
CASRSRWGATSREQFF
TGTGCAAGTCGCTCGAGGTGGGGAGCCACCTCAAGAGAGCAGTTCTTC
>NA|NA|13|TRBJ2-7|TRBV14
CASSQEVRSEQYF
TGTGCCAGCAGCCAAGAGGTCAGGAGCGAGCAGTACTTC
>NA|NA|15|TRBJ1-1|TRBV6-2/TRBV6-3
CASSYPQWVAVDAFF
TGTGCCAGCAGTTACCCCCAGTGGGTCGCAGTAGACGCTTTCTTT
>NA|NA|14|TRBJ2-7|TRBV7-6
CASSPLGQAHEQYF
TGTGCCAGCAGCCCCCTTGGACAAGCCCACGAGCAGTACTTC
>NA|NA|14|TRBJ1-4|TRBV7-8
CASSRLGGLEKLFF
TGTGCCAGCAGCCGGCTGGGGGGTTTGGAAAAACTGTTTTTT
>NA|NA|14|TRBJ1-2|TRBV4-3
CASSQDRGGYGYTF
TGCGCCAGCAGCCAAGATCGTGGGGGCTATGGCTACACCTTC
>once|TRBD2|14|TRBJ2-7|TRBV25-1
CASTPTERGYEQYF
TGTGCCAGCACCCCTACGGAGCGGGGCTACGAGCAGTACTTC
>once|NA|14|TRBJ1-1|TRBV5-1
CASSLAGGGTEAFF
TGCGCCAGCAGCTTGGCCGGGGGCGGGACTGAAGCTTTCTTT
>NA|TRBD1|15|TRBJ2-7|TRBV3-1/TRBV3-2
CASSPWTGDSYEQYF
TGTGCCAGCAGCCCTTGGACAGGGGATTCCTACGAGCAGTACTTC
>NA|NA|17|TRBJ1-2|TRBV14
CASSQDPSPYGLYGYTF
TGTGCCAGCAGCCAAGACCCGTCGCCCTACGGTCTCTATGGCTACACCTTC
>NA|NA|11|TRBJ1-4|TRBV2
CASSRGEKLFF
TGTGCCAGCAGCCGGGGGGAAAAACTGTTTTTT
>once|NA|14|TRBJ2-1|TRBV5-1
CASSLGFGVRVQFF
TGCGCCAGCAGCTTGGGGTTTGGGGTTCGAGTGCAGTTCTTC
>NA|NA|16|TRBJ2-7|TRBV23-1
CASSQMGLQDPHEQYF
TGCGCCAGCAGTCAAATGGGACTTCAAGACCCCCACGAGCAGTACTTC
>NA|NA|17|TRBJ2-1|TRBV5-6
CASSLETSYGSYNEQFF
TGTGCCAGCAGCTTGGAGACTAGTTACGGCTCCTACAATGAGCAGTTCTTC
>NA|TRBD2|14|TRBJ2-1|TRBV30
CAWMGIAGGNEQFF
TGTGCCTGGATGGGTATAGCGGGGGGAAATGAGCAGTTCTTC
>NA|NA|11|TRBJ2-5|TRBV29-1
CSVRTQETQYF
TGCAGCGTCAGGACTCAAGAGACCCAGTACTTC
>NA|NA|15|TRBJ1-1|TRBV9
CASSVEMDMNTEAFF
TGTGCCAGCAGCGTAGAAATGGATATGAACACTGAAGCTTTCTTT
>NA|NA|13|TRBJ1-4|TRBV14
CASSQVFNEKLFF
TGTGCCAGCAGCCAAGTCTTTAATGAAAAACTGTTTTTT
>NA|NA|10|TRBJ1-4|TRBV28
CASKNEKLFF
TGTGCCAGCAAAAATGAAAAACTGTTTTTT
>NA|NA|12|TRBJ1-2|TRBV29-1
CSVARQTYGYTF
TGCAGCGTTGCGCGACAGACCTATGGCTACACCTTC
>NA|TRBD2|18|TRBJ2-7|TRBV11-2
CASSLGLAGGPDSYEQYF
TGTGCCAGCAGCTTAGGACTAGCGGGGGGCCCTGACTCCTACGAGCAGTACTTC
>NA|TRBD2|15|TRBJ2-3|TRBV7-2
CASSLKRGGTDTQYF
TGTGCCAGCAGCCTAAAGCGGGGGGGCACAGATACGCAGTATTTT
>NA|TRBD2|17|TRBJ2-7|TRBV9
CASSVGLAGGRAYEQYF
TGTGCCAGCAGCGTTGGCCTAGCGGGGGGCCGGGCCTACGAGCAGTACTTC
>NA|TRBD1|14|TRBJ1-2|TRBV7-9
CASSPRDRPIGYTF
TGTGCCAGCAGCCCAAGGGACAGGCCTATTGGCTACACCTTC
>NA|NA|12|TRBJ2-7|TRBV24-1
CATSPKNHEQYF
TGTGCCACCAGCCCGAAGAACCACGAGCAGTACTTC
>NA|NA|13|TRBJ1-1|TRBV7-6
CASSGTGTNEAFF
TGTGCCAGCAGCGGTACCGGGACTAATGAAGCTTTCTTT
>NA|TRBD1|16|TRBJ2-2|TRBV4-3
CASSHATGEGTGELFF
TGCGCCAGCAGCCATGCGACAGGGGAAGGAACCGGGGAGCTGTTTTTT
>NA|TRBD2|17|TRBJ2-3|TRBV11-2
CASSLGTAGGDTDTQYF
TGTGCCAGCAGCTTAGGAACTGCGGGGGGGGACACAGATACGCAGTATTTT
>NA|TRBD1|19|TRBJ1-5|TRBV2
CASSGSNPGGLRSDQPQHF
TGTGCCAGCAGTGGTTCAAACCCAGGGGGCTTGCGGTCCGATCAGCCCCAGCATTTT
>NA|TRBD2|14|TRBJ2-1|TRBV2
CATNGLAGGLEQFF
TGTGCCACGAACGGACTAGCGGGGGGTCTTGAGCAGTTCTTC
>NA|NA|15|TRBJ1-2|TRBV20-1
CSASARHDGRRSRTF
TGCAGTGCTAGTGCCCGACACGACGGACGGCGGTCGAGGACCTTC
>once|NA|14|TRBJ2-1|TRBV24-1
CATSDFRRGNEQFF
TGTGCCACCAGTGATTTTAGGCGGGGAAATGAGCAGTTCTTC
>NA|TRBD1|17|TRBJ1-3|TRBV18
CASSPPPTGLGGNTIYF
TGTGCCAGCTCACCACCCCCGACAGGGCTTGGTGGAAACACCATATATTTT
>NA|TRBD1|11|TRBJ1-1|TRBV20-1
CSAREGAGAFF
TGCAGTGCCCGAGAGGGGGCGGGGGCTTTCTTT
>once|TRBD2|15|TRBJ2-3|TRBV5-1
CASSTGTRSGDTQYF
TGCGCCAGCAGCACCGGGACTAGATCTGGAGATACGCAGTATTTT
>NA|TRBD2|15|TRBJ2-5|TRBV19
CASSAAGGVVETQYF
TGTGCCAGTAGTGCAGCGGGGGGGGTTGTAGAGACCCAGTACTTC
>NA|TRBD1|15|TRBJ1-2|TRBV4-2
CASSQEGTGDYGYTF
TGTGCCAGCAGCCAAGAGGGGACAGGGGACTATGGCTACACCTTC
>NA|TRBD2|15|TRBJ2-2|TRBV6-2/TRBV6-3
CASSPRGEYTGELFF
TGTGCCAGCAGTCCACGGGGGGAGTACACCGGGGAGCTGTTTTTT
>NA|NA|11|TRBJ2-7|TRBV2
CASRPNYEQYF
TGTGCCAGCAGACCCAACTACGAGCAGTACTTC